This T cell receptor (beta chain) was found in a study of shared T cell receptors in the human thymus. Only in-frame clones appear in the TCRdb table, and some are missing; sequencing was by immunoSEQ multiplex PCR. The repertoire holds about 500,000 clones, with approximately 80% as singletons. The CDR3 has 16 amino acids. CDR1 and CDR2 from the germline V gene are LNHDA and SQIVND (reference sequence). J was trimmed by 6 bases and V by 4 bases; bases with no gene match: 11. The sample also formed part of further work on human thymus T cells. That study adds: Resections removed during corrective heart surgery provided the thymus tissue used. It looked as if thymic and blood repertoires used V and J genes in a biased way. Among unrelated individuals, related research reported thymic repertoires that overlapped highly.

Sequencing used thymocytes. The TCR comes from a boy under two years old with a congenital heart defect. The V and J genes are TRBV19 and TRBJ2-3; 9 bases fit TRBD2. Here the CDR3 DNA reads TGTGCCAGTAGTAGTAGGCGGGAGGGCCCCCAGGATACGCAGTATTTT. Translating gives CASSSRREGPQDTQYF.